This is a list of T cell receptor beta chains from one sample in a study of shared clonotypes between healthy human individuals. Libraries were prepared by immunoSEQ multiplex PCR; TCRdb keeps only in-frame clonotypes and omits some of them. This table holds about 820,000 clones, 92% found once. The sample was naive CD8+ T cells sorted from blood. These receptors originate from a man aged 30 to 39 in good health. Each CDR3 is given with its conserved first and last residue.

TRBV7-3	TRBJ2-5	CASSLTSEWETQYF
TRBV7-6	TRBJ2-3	CASSFDKTSGSGDTQYF
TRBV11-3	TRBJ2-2	CASSFRGFGNTGELFF
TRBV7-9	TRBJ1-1	CASRVAHTEAFF
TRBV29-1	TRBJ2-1	CSVRGTELGLYNEQFF
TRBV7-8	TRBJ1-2	CASSPLLRGYTF
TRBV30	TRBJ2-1	CAWSVVGNNEQFF
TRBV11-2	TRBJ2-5	CASSLESPSGRAQETQYF
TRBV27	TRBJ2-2	CASSLWGASTGELFF
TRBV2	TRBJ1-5	CASSGIGGMNQPQHF
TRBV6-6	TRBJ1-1	CASSPFKKVNTEAFF
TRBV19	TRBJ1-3	CASSVRQAPGNTIYF
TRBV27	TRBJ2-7	CASSFSFGTSFSYEQYF
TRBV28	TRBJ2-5	CASSWTQETQYF
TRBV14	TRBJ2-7	CASSQISGSSYEQYF
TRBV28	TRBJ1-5	CASSSIQGATLNQPQHF
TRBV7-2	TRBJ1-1	CASRGSGGPEAFF
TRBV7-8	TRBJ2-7	CASSLARAYEQYF
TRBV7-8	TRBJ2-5	CASSLYGSATYWQETQYF
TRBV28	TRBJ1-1	CASSPGGIMRTEAFF
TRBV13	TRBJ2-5	CASSSDRGGGETQYF
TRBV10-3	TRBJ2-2	CATLLTSGELFF
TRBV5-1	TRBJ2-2	CASSITSSGRAPGELFF
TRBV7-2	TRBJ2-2	CASQLPRGELFF
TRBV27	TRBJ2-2	CASSLEALPTGELFF
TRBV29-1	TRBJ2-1	CSVSGRALSSYNEQFF
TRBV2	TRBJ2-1	CASSRLAGRGGNEQFF
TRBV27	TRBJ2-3	CASSLLARSDTQYF
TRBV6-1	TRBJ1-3	CASSGTGRLSGNTIYF
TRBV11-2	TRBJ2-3	CASSLLREGRGTDTQYF
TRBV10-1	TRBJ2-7	CASSPRDTREQYF
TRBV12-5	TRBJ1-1	CASGLGGEAFF
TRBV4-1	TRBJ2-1	CASSQNPSRTRFF
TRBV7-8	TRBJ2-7	CASSLMGRGGEQYF
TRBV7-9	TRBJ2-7	CASSLAPGLSTREQYF
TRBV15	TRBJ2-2	CATSRDGSITGELFF
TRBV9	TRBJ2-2	CASSPEGGTNTGELFF
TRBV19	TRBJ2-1	CASSIAGGDYNEQFF
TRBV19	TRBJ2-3	CASSMLETDTQYF
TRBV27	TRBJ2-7	CASSYQGPGYEQYF
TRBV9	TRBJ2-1	CASSVLAGVYNEQFF